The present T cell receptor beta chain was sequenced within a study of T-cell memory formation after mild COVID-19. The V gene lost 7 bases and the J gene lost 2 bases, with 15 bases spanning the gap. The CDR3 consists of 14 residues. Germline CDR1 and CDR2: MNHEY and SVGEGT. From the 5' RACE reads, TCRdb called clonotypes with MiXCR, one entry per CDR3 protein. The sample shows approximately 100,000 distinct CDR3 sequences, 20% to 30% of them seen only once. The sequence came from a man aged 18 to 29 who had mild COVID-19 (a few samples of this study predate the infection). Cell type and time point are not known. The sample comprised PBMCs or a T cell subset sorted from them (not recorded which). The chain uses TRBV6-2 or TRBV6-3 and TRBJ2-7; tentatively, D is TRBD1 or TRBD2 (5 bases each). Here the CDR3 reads CASKKPGPTYEQYF. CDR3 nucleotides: TGTGCCAGCAAGAAGCCGGGACCAACCTACGAGCAGTACTTC.